The 29 T cell receptor beta chains in this list originate from one sample, sequenced in a study of T cell responses to AZD1222 COVID-19 vaccine. The data were produced by immunoSEQ multiplex PCR, yet TCRdb's version contains in-frame clones alone and is incomplete. Seen here are about 130,000 clones, 89% observed once, and the top ten hold 1.5% to 1.9%. Source: peripheral blood, taken on day 0 of AZD1222 vaccination. Every receptor here comes from an adult in good health.

CDR3 protein: CASSRLYTGELFF. Here the CDR3 DNA reads TGTGCCAGCAGCCGACTTTACACCGGGGAGCTGTTTTTT. The rearrangement joins TRBV27 to TRBJ2-2, with D uncertain. CDR1 and CDR2 from the germline V gene are MNHEY and SMNVEV (reference sequence). The CDR3 spans 13 residues. V lost 6 bases and J lost 3, with 8 bases in between.

CDR3 residues: CAWNSGSSNQPQHF. DNA for the CDR3: TGTGCCTGGAACTCGGGGAGTAGCAATCAGCCCCAGCATTTT. The V call is TRBV30, the J call TRBJ1-5; D is unclear. Germline V gives CDR1 GTSNPN, CDR2 SVGIG (reference sequence). The CDR3 has 14 residues. V was cut by 4 bases and J by 0 bases, with 10 bases left in between.

This chain joins TRBV19 and TRBJ2-7; tentative D call: TRBD1 (6 bases). V was trimmed by 8 bases and J by 5 bases, leaving 19 bases between them. Germline CDR1 and CDR2: LNHDA and SQIVND (reference sequence). This CDR3 comprises 14 residues. The DNA for the CDR3 is TGTGCCAGTGGGTTCGGAAGGGGGTTAAACGAGCAGTACTTC. Translation: CASGFGRGLNEQYF.

The sample holds one count of this clone. This rearrangement joins TRBV11-2 to TRBJ2-1; 9 positions agree with TRBD2. Germline CDR1 SGHAT, CDR2 FQNNGV. V trimming: 5 bases; J trimming: 2 bases; junction bases outside the gene matches: 7. This CDR3 contains 16 residues. Written as DNA, the CDR3 is TGTGCCAGCAGCCGGCGACTAGCGGCGCCCTACAATGAGCAGTTCTTC. Its protein product is CASSRRLAAPYNEQFF.

The chain links TRBV28 to TRBJ2-7, with D tentatively TRBD1 (6 bases). Deletions cut 5 bases from V and 9 bases from J, with 26 bases between. The CDR3 has 16 residues. CDR1 is MDHEN and CDR2 is SYDVKM in the germline V gene. Here the CDR3 DNA reads TGTGCCAGCAGTGAGCTTGATTGGACAGAGGATGGCGGGCAGTACTTC. As protein: CASSELDWTEDGGQYF.

The CDR3 loop is CASSRLARAYEQYF. The CDR3 DNA sequence: TGTGCCAGCAGTCGACTAGCGAGAGCCTACGAGCAGTACTTC. The chain carries TRBV2 and TRBJ2-7; 8 bases agree with TRBD2. Trimming took 5 bases from V and 2 from J; bases not matched to a gene: 5. Germline values: CDR1 SNHLY, CDR2 FYNNEI. The length of the CDR3 is 14 residues.

This clone was picked up one time. The V call is TRBV2, the J call TRBJ2-4; D unclear. Germline V gene lookup returns CDR1 SNHLY and CDR2 FYNNEI. The CDR3 has 15 residues. Trimming removed 3 bases from V and 2 bases from J, with 11 bases in between. The CDR3 DNA is TGTGCCAGCAGTGACCAGCGACCCTCCAAAAACATTCAGTACTTC. Protein sequence: CASSDQRPSKNIQYF.

J is TRBJ2-1 and V is TRBV5-1; D possibly uses TRBD1 or TRBD2 (6 bases each). Germline V CDR1 and CDR2: SGHRS, YFSETQ. Trimming shortened V by 0 bases and J by 7 bases, and 17 bases separated the two germline ends. The CDR3 is 16 residues long. The CDR3 DNA is TGCGCCAGCAGCTTGGTATTAGGGGGGCAGCGGAATGAGCAGTTCTTC. Encoded protein: CASSLVLGGQRNEQFF. Full variable domain (rest looked up from reference TRBV5-1 and TRBJ2-1): KAGVTQTPRYLIKTRGQQVTLSCSPISGHRSVSWYQQTPGQGLQFLFEYFSETQRNKGNFPGRFSGRQFSNSRSEMNVSTLELGDSALYLCASSLVLGGQRNEQFFGPGTRLTVL.

J is TRBJ2-1 and V is TRBV27, with 7 bases fitting TRBD2. The V segment lost 9 bases and the J segment 15 bases; nucleotides outside the gene matches: 8. Germline CDR1 MNHEY, CDR2 SMNVEV (reference sequence). This CDR3 contains 10 residues. CDR3 sequence: CASPTSFMFF. The DNA of the CDR3 is TGTGCCAGTCCGACTAGCTTTATGTTCTTC.

This chain joins TRBV6-2 or TRBV6-3 and TRBJ2-7, with D perhaps TRBD1 (6 bases). Per germline, CDR1 MNHEY and CDR2 SVGEGT. The CDR3 runs to 18 residues. The ends were cut back, 0 bases at V and 6 bases at J, with 24 bases in the middle. The CDR3 DNA reads as TGTGCCAGCAGTTACTCGACCCAGGGGCTCACAATTGGCACCGAGCAGTACTTC. The encoded protein is CASSYSTQGLTIGTEQYF.

The chain carries TRBV24-1 and TRBJ2-3; 8 positions agree with TRBD1. Germline V gene data show CDR1 as KGHDR and CDR2 as SFDVKD. V lost 2 bases and J lost 5; bases outside the gene matches: 11. This CDR3 comprises 17 residues. CDR3: CATSDWSKRGTGDTQYF. The CDR3 bases are TGTGCCACCAGTGATTGGTCCAAAAGGGGGACAGGAGATACGCAGTATTTT.

The chain combines TRBV6-5 with TRBJ2-7; D ambiguous. V was shortened by 8 bases and J by 3 bases, with 17 bases between the two germline ends. Germline V lookup: CDR1 MNHEY, CDR2 SVGAGI. The CDR3 loop spans 14 amino acids. This CDR3 reads CASRQNPKNYEQYF. CDR3 DNA sequence: TGTGCCAGCCGCCAGAACCCAAAGAACTACGAGCAGTACTTC.

The chain links TRBV29-1 to TRBJ1-2, with D maybe TRBD1 (5 bases). The CDR3 loop spans 13 amino acids. Germline V CDR1 and CDR2: SQVTM, ANQGSEA. V was cut by 7 bases and J by 4 bases, with 16 bases left in between. DNA for the CDR3: TGCAGCGCCACCCAGGGAACGCTCTATGGCTACACCTTC. This codes for CSATQGTLYGYTF.

The CDR3 bases are TGTGCCAGCAGCTTGCGTACGGTCGAGCAGTACTTC. Protein product: CASSLRTVEQYF. The chain uses TRBV5-8 and TRBJ2-7, with D uncertain. The CDR3 length is 12 residues. From germline, CDR1 is SGHTS and CDR2 YDEGEE. The V gene lost 1 base and the J gene lost 6 bases, with 8 bases spanning the gap.

The rearrangement uses TRBV27 and TRBJ1-1; 11 nucleotides line up with TRBD1. V lost 8 bases to trimming and J lost 5 bases; unmatched junction nucleotides: 10. The length of the CDR3 is 15 residues. Germline loops: CDR1 MNHEY, CDR2 SMNVEV (reference sequence). CDR3 sequence: CASYSPGTGGTEAFF. The CDR3 bases are TGTGCCAGCTACTCCCCGGGGACAGGGGGTACTGAAGCTTTCTTT.

The CDR3 here is CASSMFGTEQETQYF. CDR3 in DNA: TGTGCCAGTAGTATGTTCGGCACAGAACAAGAGACCCAGTACTTC. The chain combines TRBV19 with TRBJ2-5, with D unclear. The ends were cut back, 3 bases at V and 2 bases at J, with 13 bases in the middle. Germline V lookup: CDR1 LNHDA, CDR2 SQIVND (reference sequence). CDR3 length equals 15 residues.

The chain couples TRBV24-1 to TRBJ2-2; D call uncertain. Germline V gene lookup returns CDR1 KGHDR and CDR2 SFDVKD. This CDR3 comprises 12 residues. The V gene lost 9 bases and the J gene lost 5 bases, with 9 bases spanning the gap. CDR3 sequence: CATDLGTGELFF. CDR3 bases: TGTGCCACCGATCTGGGAACCGGGGAGCTGTTTTTT.

The genes are TRBV11-3 and TRBJ2-2, with 9 bases identical to TRBD2. The ends lost 5 bases at V and 3 bases at J; junction bases unmatched: 16. Germline CDR1 SGHNT, CDR2 YENEEA. The CDR3 is made up of 19 amino acids. The DNA for the CDR3 is TGTGCCAGCAGCGCAACTTCCGGGAGCGGGAGGTTCGACACCGGGGAGCTGTTTTTT. It specifies CASSATSGSGRFDTGELFF.

This clone was observed a single time. The chain uses TRBV11-2 and TRBJ2-2, with 7 bases lining up with TRBD1. This CDR3 has 17 residues. J gave up 2 bases and V 0 bases, and 6 bases lay outside the gene matches. Germline assignment: CDR1 SGHAT and CDR2 FQNNGV. The CDR3, as DNA: TGTGCCAGCAGCTTAGACCATCGACAGGGTAACACCGGGGAGCTGTTTTTT. This gives the protein CASSLDHRQGNTGELFF.

This chain joins TRBV5-4 and TRBJ1-4; 8 nucleotides line up with TRBD1. Trimming removed 0 bases from V and 2 bases from J; junction bases left unmatched: 9. Germline loops: CDR1 SGHNT, CDR2 YYREEE (reference sequence). The CDR3 loop spans 18 amino acids. CDR3 coding DNA: TGTGCCAGCAGCTTGGCCTCGCAGGGGGCATGGACTAATGAAAAACTGTTTTTT. Translated, it gives CASSLASQGAWTNEKLFF. The full variable domain, rest sourced from reference TRBV5-4 and TRBJ1-4, is ETGVTQSPTHLIKTRGQQVTLRCSSQSGHNTVSWYQQALGQGPQFIFQYYREEENGRGNFPPRFSGLQFPNYSSELNVNALELDDSALYLCASSLASQGAWTNEKLFFGSGTQLSVL.

V usage is TRBV4-2 and J usage is TRBJ1-1, with TRBD1 matching 7 bases. Germline CDR1 LGHNA, CDR2 YNFKEQ. CDR3 size: 14 residues. The trim removed 4 bases at V and 4 bases at J, leaving 6 bases unmatched. CDR3 residues: CASSPRQGGTEAFF. The DNA for the CDR3 is TGTGCCAGCAGCCCTAGACAGGGAGGCACTGAAGCTTTCTTT.

The V and J genes are TRBV24-1 and TRBJ2-7; D is ambiguous. The CDR3 has 13 amino acids. Germline V lookup: CDR1 KGHDR, CDR2 SFDVKD. V was trimmed by 4 bases and J by 0 bases, leaving 6 bases between them. The CDR3 here is CATSDTVSYEQYF. CDR3 bases: TGTGCCACCAGTGACACCGTCTCCTACGAGCAGTACTTC.

This clone was seen only once. This chain uses TRBV6-1 with TRBJ1-1, with D maybe TRBD1 (5 bases). The CDR3 is 12 amino acids. Germline CDR1 is MNHNS and CDR2 is SASEGT. Trimming took off 1 base at V and 7 bases at J, with 7 bases between the two ends. The CDR3 spells CASSEGGFEAFF. CDR3 coding DNA: TGTGCCAGCAGTGAAGGGGGCTTTGAAGCTTTCTTT.

The chain has TRBV6-5 and TRBJ2-5; unclear D gene. The CDR3 runs to 11 residues. The V end was cut by 4 bases, the J end by 5 bases, with 5 bases between. Germline CDR1 MNHEY, CDR2 SVGAGI. The chain's CDR3 is CASSSSETQYF. CDR3 in DNA: TGTGCCAGCAGTTCCTCGGAGACCCAGTACTTC.

This rearrangement joins TRBV5-1 to TRBJ2-3; D unresolved. The CDR3 sequence is 17 residues long. V was cut by 2 bases and J by 0 bases, with 16 bases left in between. Germline lookup yields CDR1 SGHRS and CDR2 YFSETQ. This CDR3 reads CASSLGADQTSTDTQYF. Written as DNA, the CDR3 is TGCGCCAGCAGCTTAGGCGCAGACCAGACCAGCACAGATACGCAGTATTTT.

This sequence joins TRBV4-1 and TRBJ2-7; D perhaps matches TRBD2 (6 bases). This CDR3 is 15 amino acids long. Germline-derived CDR1 and CDR2 are MGHRA and YSYEKL. V lost 2 bases and J 2 bases, leaving 13 bases between the germline ends. The CDR3 region is CASSQTSSTTYEQYF. Written as DNA, the CDR3 is TGCGCCAGCAGCCAAACTAGCTCGACAACCTACGAGCAGTACTTC.

The chain has TRBV5-6 and TRBJ2-7; a weak D match, TRBD2 (6 bases). The CDR3 is made up of 15 amino acids. Trimming left V 2 bases short and J 0 bases short, with 12 bases between. Germline CDR1 is SGHDT and CDR2 is YYEEEE. The CDR3 loop is CASSFSGRSSYEQYF. The CDR3, as DNA: TGTGCCAGCAGCTTTAGCGGCCGCAGCTCCTACGAGCAGTACTTC.

Comments on this clone: The germline gene is not matched at one end of the junction; a read error may be the cause. V is TRBV18 and J is TRBJ1-5; weak D call: TRBD1 (6 bases). The CDR3 has 15 amino acids. The germline V gene encodes CDR1 KGHSH and CDR2 LQKENI. For the CDR3, the DNA is TGTGCCAGCTCTCCACAGGGAGCTTTAGGACAGCCCCAGCATTTT. Protein product: CASSPQGALGQPQHF.

The chain carries TRBV6-1 and TRBJ1-6, with unresolved D. Germline assignment: CDR1 MNHNS and CDR2 SASEGT. The ends were cut back, 2 bases at V and 7 bases at J, with 9 bases in the middle. This CDR3 is 14 amino acids long. Written as DNA, the CDR3 is TGTGCCAGCAGTGAACTAGGGAGAAATTCACCCCTCCACTTT. As protein: CASSELGRNSPLHF.